One TCR beta chain is described in this entry. Its antigen is not identified. TCRdb processed the RT-PCR reads anew with MiXCR; each CDR3 protein has one entry. The data hold 530,000 or so distinct CDR3 sequences, with 14% observed a single time. Germline V gives CDR1 SGHRS, CDR2 YFSETQ. This CDR3 region has 14 residues. The V and J ends lost 6 bases and 1 base, in that order; junction bases with no gene match: 3. This sample is drawn from a study of response to subunit inactivated influenza vaccine. General study points: Each seasonal influenza vaccination recruits few new T cells, the authors suggested.

The sequenced sample was PBMCs from blood, obtained roughly 13 days after vaccination. The TCR was taken from a man in his fifties who received an inactivated influenza vaccine. This rearrangement joins TRBV5-1 to TRBJ2-5; 10 nucleotides line up with TRBD2. In nucleotides, the CDR3 is TGCGCCAGCACTAGCGGGAGACTCCAAGAGACCCAGTACTTC. Translation gives CASTSGRLQETQYF.